These T cell receptor beta chains were read from a single sample in a study of cytomegalovirus exposure and HLA in healthy donors. TCRdb's table, derived via immunoSEQ multiplex PCR, lists solely in-frame clones and lacks some. The sample lists around 150,000 clones; 80% to 90% were seen once. Sequencing input: PBMCs. The receptors derive from a man between 18 and 29 years old in good health and CMV-seropositive. CDR3s include the opening cysteine and the closing phenylalanine or tryptophan. The D gene is left open where the match is weak. Size values are once, few and many counts, or a class for expanded clones, and some rows have none.

J	V	size	D	DNA	CDR3
TRBJ2-1	TRBV7-9	-	-	TGTGCCAGCAGCTTATTAGTCTCACACAATGAGCAGTTCTTC	CASSLLVSHNEQFF
TRBJ2-3	TRBV6-5	-	TRBD1	TGTGCCAGCAGTCCGGGACAGCTGCAGTATTTT	CASSPGQLQYF
TRBJ2-3	TRBV5-1	-	-	TGCGCCAGCAGCAGACGGGGTCTCGCAGATACGCAGTATTTT	CASSRRGLADTQYF
TRBJ1-2	TRBV2	-	TRBD1	TGTGCCAGCATGAGGGGGACAGGACGAAACTATGGCTACACCTTC	CASMRGTGRNYGYTF
TRBJ1-1	TRBV5-1	-	-	TGCGCCAGCAGGAGGTCAGGGGCCACTGAAGCTTTCTTT	CASRRSGATEAFF
TRBJ2-3	TRBV5-6	-	TRBD1	TGTGCCAGCAGCGCAACCGGGACAGCCACAGATACGCAGTATTTT	CASSATGTATDTQYF
TRBJ2-5	TRBV5-1	-	TRBD1	TGCGCCAGCAGCCTCTTCCGGGACAGGGGGCCGGAGACCCAGTACTTC	CASSLFRDRGPETQYF
TRBJ2-1	TRBV6-5	-	-	TGTGCCAGCAGTCCAGGGGCGGCGCTCTACAATGAGCAGTTCTTC	CASSPGAALYNEQFF
TRBJ1-2	TRBV5-1	-	TRBD1	TGCGCCAGCACGGACAGGGCCGACTATGGCTACACCTTC	CASTDRADYGYTF
TRBJ1-5	TRBV11-2	-	-	TGTGCCAGCAGCTTAGCATCCAGGCTGGGTAGCAATCAGCCCCAGCATTTT	CASSLASRLGSNQPQHF
TRBJ2-7	TRBV27	once	-	TGTGCCAGCAGTGTAACAGGGACCATCGGGACCTACGAGCAGTACTTC	CASSVTGTIGTYEQYF
TRBJ2-1	TRBV18	-	TRBD1	TGTGCCAGCTCGGAAGGACAGGTCCTTGAGGGGTTCTTC	CASSEGQVLEGFF
TRBJ1-5	TRBV6-1	-	-	TGTGCCAGCAGTGAAACTACAGGGCCAGCCCAGCATTTT	CASSETTGPAQHF
TRBJ2-7	TRBV4-1	-	-	TGCGCCAGCAGCCAAGTGCAGGGGATGGGCTACGAGCAGTACTTC	CASSQVQGMGYEQYF
TRBJ1-2	TRBV19	once	TRBD1	TGTGCCAGTAGTGACGGGACAGGGTTCTCATTCGACTATGGCTACACCTTC	CASSDGTGFSFDYGYTF
TRBJ1-5	TRBV5-4	few	-	TGTGCCAGCAGCCCAGGTGTCAATCAGCCCCAGCATTTT	CASSPGVNQPQHF
TRBJ2-3	TRBV5-1	once	TRBD1	TGCGCCAGCAGCCCAGGGACAGGGGGTAGCACAGATACGCAGTATTTT	CASSPGTGGSTDTQYF
TRBJ1-2	TRBV30	-	-	TGTGCCAGCGGCCACTATGGCTACACCTTC	CASGHYGYTF
TRBJ1-1	TRBV18	few	-	TGTGCCAGCTCACCATACGGAGAATTTGAAGCTTTCTTT	CASSPYGEFEAFF
TRBJ2-1	TRBV4-1	-	TRBD2	TGCGCCAGCAGCCCGATATGGACTAGCGGCTCCTACAATGAGCAGTTCTTC	CASSPIWTSGSYNEQFF
TRBJ1-2	TRBV5-4	-	-	TGTGCCAGCAGCCACGACAGGATCTATGGCTACACCTTC	CASSHDRIYGYTF
TRBJ2-7	TRBV4-1	-	-	TGCGCCAGTAGCCAAGAGGTTGGGGAGGATACCCACGAGCAGTACTTC	CASSQEVGEDTHEQYF
TRBJ2-7	TRBV28	-	-	TGTGCCAGCAGTCAATGGGCAGGGGACGTTTCCTACGAGCAGTACTTC	CASSQWAGDVSYEQYF
TRBJ1-1	TRBV21-1	-	-	TGTGCCAGCAGCAACAGGGGGCGCGTATCTTCTGAAGCTTTCTTT	CASSNRGRVSSEAFF
TRBJ1-1	TRBV7-8	-	-	TGTGCCAGCAGCTTAATCGGGGTCAGAGGGAACACTGAAGCTTTCTTT	CASSLIGVRGNTEAFF
TRBJ2-7	TRBV29-1	-	-	TGCAGCGTTGAAAAGGATAGCTACGAGCAGTACTTC	CSVEKDSYEQYF
TRBJ1-2	TRBV2	-	-	TGTGCCAGCTGGGGGCGGACATATGGCTACACCTTC	CASWGRTYGYTF
TRBJ1-2	TRBV6-1	-	-	TGTGCCAGCAGGGACCCCGGGGGGTATTATGGCTACACCTTC	CASRDPGGYYGYTF
TRBJ2-3	TRBV4-1	-	-	TGCGCCAGCAACCCTCGTGAGGAGGATACGCAGTATTTT	CASNPREEDTQYF
TRBJ1-4	TRBV7-2	-	-	TGTGCCAGCAGCTTATTGGAGAAAAAACTGTTTTTT	CASSLLEKKLFF
TRBJ2-5	TRBV7-9	-	-	TGTGCCAGCAGCTTGCCAGGGGCGGACGAGACCCAGTACTTC	CASSLPGADETQYF
TRBJ1-2	TRBV28	-	TRBD1	TGTGCCAGCAGCCCTGCGGACAGGAGCTATGGCTACACCTTC	CASSPADRSYGYTF
TRBJ2-7	TRBV11-1	-	TRBD1	TGTGCCAGCAGCTTAGGAGGGGGCGGCTACGAGCAGTACTTC	CASSLGGGGYEQYF
TRBJ2-5	TRBV25-1	-	-	TGTGCCAGCAGTGTCTTTCAAGAGACCCAGTACTTC	CASSVFQETQYF
TRBJ2-3	TRBV9	-	TRBD2	TGTGCCAGCAGCGTACAAAGCGGGGGCACAGATACGCAGTATTTT	CASSVQSGGTDTQYF
TRBJ1-1	TRBV30	-	TRBD1	TGTGCCTGGAACCGAATACCCGGGACAGGGACGGAGGGAGCTTTCTTT	CAWNRIPGTGTEGAFF
TRBJ2-1	TRBV7-2	-	TRBD1	TGTGCCAGCAGCTTACAGGGGACAGGGTCGGGCAATGAGCAGTTCTTC	CASSLQGTGSGNEQFF
TRBJ1-5	TRBV4-3	-	TRBD1	TGCGCCAGCAGCCAGGACAGGGGGAATCAGCCCCAGCATTTT	CASSQDRGNQPQHF
TRBJ2-5	TRBV5-4	-	TRBD2	TGTGCCAGCAGCCCCGGGGGGTCCGGAGAGACCCAGTACTTC	CASSPGGSGETQYF
TRBJ1-4	TRBV9	-	TRBD1	TGTGCCAGCAGCACCAGACAGGGTGGGGAACTGTTTTTT	CASSTRQGGELFF
TRBJ2-2	TRBV10-1	-	TRBD1	TGCGCCAGCGGTCAAGGGGGCGCGAACACCGGGGAGCTGTTTTTT	CASGQGGANTGELFF
TRBJ1-5	TRBV6-5	-	-	TGTGCCAGCAGTTTCGCGAATAGCAATCAGCCCCAGCATTTT	CASSFANSNQPQHF
TRBJ2-7	TRBV4-1	few	TRBD1	TGCGCCAGCAGCCAAGACCGGACAGGCACCTACGAGCAGTACTTC	CASSQDRTGTYEQYF
TRBJ2-3	TRBV7-9	-	TRBD1	TGTGCCAGCAGCCTGGGACAGGGGGTAACAGATACGCAGTATTTT	CASSLGQGVTDTQYF
TRBJ1-5	TRBV21-1	-	-	TGTGCCAGCAGCAAATCGGACAGGACCTGCAGTCAGCCCCAGCATTTT	CASSKSDRTCSQPQHF
TRBJ1-2	TRBV6-5	once	TRBD1	TGTGCCAGCAGTTACTCGTCGGGACAGGCTAACTATGGCTACACCTTC	CASSYSSGQANYGYTF
TRBJ1-4	TRBV7-9	-	TRBD1	TGTGCCAGCAGCCTGACAGGGAATGAAAAACTGTTTTTT	CASSLTGNEKLFF
TRBJ2-1	TRBV5-1	-	TRBD2	TGCGCCAGCAGCTTGCAACTAGCGGGGGACAATGAGCAGTTCTTC	CASSLQLAGDNEQFF